A selection of T cell receptor beta chains follows, all from one sample in a study of technical replicates of blood from several donors. Assay used: immunoSEQ multiplex PCR; TCRdb lists only in-frame clones, some missing. The table lists tens of thousands of clones, roughly 92% of them singletons. Specimen: T cells isolated from PBMCs. Receptors originate from a human donor in good health. CDR3s include the opening cysteine and the closing phenylalanine or tryptophan. The D gene is left open where the match is weak. The size of a clone is reported for some rows only, either as once, few or many, or as a class for expanded clones.

clone size,CDR3 length,J gene,D gene,V gene,CDR3 protein,CDR3 DNA
-,18,TRBJ1-3,-,TRBV5-4,CASSFIAEGHSPGNTIYF,TGTGCCAGCAGCTTCATCGCGGAGGGCCACTCCCCTGGAAACACCATATATTTT
-,14,TRBJ2-5,-,TRBV18,CASSPGPEQETQYF,TGTGCCAGCTCACCAGGCCCTGAACAAGAGACCCAGTACTTC
-,14,TRBJ1-1,-,TRBV7-8,CASSWMRGGTEAFF,TGTGCCAGCAGCTGGATGAGGGGGGGCACTGAAGCTTTCTTT
-,15,TRBJ2-1,TRBD2,TRBV18,CASSPSGGEDNEQFF,TGTGCCAGCTCACCATCGGGGGGAGAAGACAATGAGCAGTTCTTC
-,14,TRBJ1-4,-,TRBV6-5,CASSWTPTNEKLFF,TGTGCCAGCAGCTGGACACCCACTAATGAAAAACTGTTTTTT
-,16,TRBJ2-1,TRBD2,TRBV7-8,CASSLSGTRGYNEQFF,TGTGCCAGCAGCTTATCCGGGACTAGGGGCTACAATGAGCAGTTCTTC
-,15,TRBJ2-4,TRBD2,TRBV7-2,CASSMYGGARDIQYF,TGTGCCAGCAGCATGTACGGGGGGGCCCGGGACATTCAGTACTTC
-,17,TRBJ2-7,-,TRBV5-1,CASSLDIPGLQTYEQYF,TGCGCCAGCAGCTTGGATATTCCGGGACTCCAAACCTACGAGCAGTACTTC
-,13,TRBJ2-5,-,TRBV5-4,CASSRRDQETQYF,TGTGCCAGCAGCCGACGGGATCAAGAGACCCAGTACTTC
-,14,TRBJ1-2,-,TRBV9,CASSDSWGGYGYTF,TGTGCCAGCAGCGATTCATGGGGCGGCTATGGCTACACCTTC
-,12,TRBJ2-7,-,TRBV4-1,CASSQVSSEQYF,TGCGCCAGCAGCCAAGTGTCTTCCGAGCAGTACTTC
-,15,TRBJ2-5,-,TRBV5-1,CASSSDSTLRETQYF,TGCGCCAGCAGCTCGGACAGTACATTGCGAGAGACCCAGTACTTC
-,13,TRBJ2-5,TRBD2,TRBV7-9,CASTGGTQETQYF,TGTGCCAGCACGGGGGGGACCCAAGAGACCCAGTACTTC
-,15,TRBJ1-1,-,TRBV11-1,CASSLARRKNTEAFF,TGTGCCAGCAGCTTAGCGCGGCGAAAGAACACTGAAGCTTTCTTT
-,12,TRBJ2-3,-,TRBV9,CASSVTGDTQYF,TGTGCCAGCAGCGTAACAGGAGATACGCAGTATTTT
-,15,TRBJ2-1,TRBD2,TRBV5-1,CASSSRLAGDNEQFF,TGCGCCAGCAGCTCAAGACTAGCGGGAGACAATGAGCAGTTCTTC
once,12,TRBJ2-3,-,TRBV13,CASSRSTDTQYF,TGTGCCAGCAGCCGGAGCACAGATACGCAGTATTTT
-,16,TRBJ1-6,TRBD1,TRBV7-6,CASSFNRQGFNSPLHF,TGTGCCAGCAGCTTCAACCGACAGGGCTTTAATTCACCCCTCCACTTT
-,16,TRBJ2-2,-,TRBV5-4,CASSLGPPENTGELFF,TGTGCCAGCAGCTTGGGTCCACCAGAAAACACCGGGGAGCTGTTTTTT
-,14,TRBJ1-2,-,TRBV5-1,CASSPKYTGEGYTF,TGCGCCAGCAGCCCTAAATACACGGGGGAAGGCTACACCTTC
-,15,TRBJ1-2,TRBD1,TRBV28,CASSSGQGESYGYTF,TGTGCCAGCAGTTCTGGACAGGGGGAATCCTATGGCTACACCTTC
-,16,TRBJ1-2,TRBD1,TRBV15,CATRLRQGTANYGYTF,TGTGCCACCAGACTTCGACAGGGAACGGCTAACTATGGCTACACCTTC
-,18,TRBJ2-1,TRBD1,TRBV29-1,CSVEDPLLGDRGGNEQFF,TGCAGCGTTGAAGATCCCCTCCTAGGCGACAGGGGAGGTAATGAGCAGTTCTTC
-,14,TRBJ2-1,TRBD1,TRBV9,CASSEYRWTGLQFF,TGTGCCAGCAGCGAATACCGATGGACAGGGCTGCAGTTCTTC
once,15,TRBJ2-1,-,TRBV5-4,CASSLGVLRSDEQFF,TGTGCCAGCAGCTTGGGGGTGCTTAGGAGCGATGAGCAGTTCTTC
once,12,TRBJ2-5,-,TRBV6-6,CASSPLQETQYF,TGTGCCAGCAGCCCCCTACAAGAGACCCAGTACTTC
-,15,TRBJ1-1,TRBD1,TRBV7-3,CASSLAGTGVTEAFF,TGTGCCAGCAGCTTAGCTGGGACAGGGGTCACTGAAGCTTTCTTT
-,14,TRBJ1-2,TRBD1,TRBV7-2,CASTKRRGQYGYTF,TGTGCCAGCACCAAGCGGAGGGGGCAGTATGGCTACACCTTC
-,14,TRBJ2-3,-,TRBV11-1,CASSSRLSTDTQYF,TGTGCCAGCAGCTCCCGACTATCCACAGATACGCAGTATTTT
-,13,TRBJ2-2,-,TRBV6-6,CASSGLQTGELFF,TGTGCCAGCAGTGGACTACAAACCGGGGAGCTGTTTTTT
-,14,TRBJ2-6,-,TRBV29-1,CSVVESSGANVLTF,TGCAGCGTCGTAGAAAGCTCTGGGGCCAACGTCCTGACTTTC
few,14,TRBJ1-6,-,TRBV5-1,CASSFGRGNSPLHF,TGCGCCAGCAGCTTTGGCAGGGGTAATTCACCCCTCCACTTT
-,18,TRBJ2-3,TRBD2,TRBV10-3,CAISPGLAGGTSTDTQYF,TGTGCCATCAGCCCGGGACTAGCGGGAGGGACTAGCACAGATACGCAGTATTTT
-,11,TRBJ1-5,-,TRBV20-1,CSADRRGAQHF,TGCAGTGCAGATCGCCGGGGGGCCCAGCATTTT
-,13,TRBJ2-1,-,TRBV28,CASRGGLYNEQFF,TGTGCCAGCAGGGGGGGGCTATACAATGAGCAGTTCTTC
-,18,TRBJ2-2,TRBD1,TRBV7-9,CASSLQGASSLDTGELFF,TGTGCCAGCAGCTTACAGGGGGCGTCTTCTCTGGACACCGGGGAGCTGTTTTTT
-,16,TRBJ2-5,TRBD2,TRBV6-5,CASSYSFTGGGETQYF,TGTGCCAGCAGTTACAGTTTCACGGGAGGGGGAGAGACCCAGTACTTC
-,16,TRBJ2-1,TRBD2,TRBV7-6,CASSSAGTSVYNEQFF,TGTGCCAGCAGCTCCGCGGGGACTAGCGTCTACAATGAGCAGTTCTTC
-,14,TRBJ1-4,-,TRBV13,CASSLPSDREKLFF,TGTGCCAGCAGCTTACCATCCGACAGGGAAAAACTGTTTTTT
-,15,TRBJ2-5,-,TRBV9,CASSPPRGRGETQYF,TGTGCCAGCAGCCCCCCCCGGGGTAGAGGAGAGACCCAGTACTTC
-,15,TRBJ1-1,TRBD1,TRBV15,CATSRSTGVNTEAFF,TGTGCCACCAGCAGAAGTACAGGGGTGAACACTGAAGCTTTCTTT
-,16,TRBJ2-1,TRBD2,TRBV5-4,CASSAGLAGGDNEQFF,TGTGCCAGCAGCGCGGGACTAGCGGGGGGGGATAATGAGCAGTTCTTC
once,12,TRBJ2-3,-,TRBV5-4,CASSLSADTQYF,TGTGCCAGCAGCTTAAGCGCAGATACGCAGTATTTT
once,15,TRBJ1-5,TRBD1,TRBV28,CASSVDRSINQPQHF,TGTGCCAGCAGTGTGGACAGGTCCATAAATCAGCCCCAGCATTTT
-,14,TRBJ1-1,-,TRBV5-1,CASSFDSVNTEAFF,TGCGCCAGCAGCTTTGACAGTGTTAACACTGAAGCTTTCTTT
-,14,TRBJ2-7,-,TRBV6-5,CASSYSTGSFEQYF,TGTGCCAGCAGTTACTCTACAGGTTCGTTCGAGCAGTACTTC
-,14,TRBJ2-7,-,TRBV28,CASSLTRSSYEQYF,TGTGCCAGCAGTCTCACTAGGAGCTCCTACGAGCAGTACTTC
-,17,TRBJ2-2,TRBD2,TRBV10-3,CAISGLTSGGSPGELFF,TGTGCCATCAGTGGCCTGACTAGCGGGGGCTCGCCAGGGGAGCTGTTTTTT
-,14,TRBJ2-7,TRBD1,TRBV5-5,CASSPGQAARGQYF,TGTGCCAGCAGCCCGGGACAGGCAGCTCGGGGGCAGTACTTC
-,14,TRBJ2-7,TRBD1,TRBV14,CASSLGTGSYEQYF,TGTGCCAGCAGCCTCGGGACAGGGTCCTACGAGCAGTACTTC
-,16,TRBJ2-7,-,TRBV28,CASSLIPGQGDYEQYF,TGTGCCAGCAGCCTAATTCCAGGACAAGGAGACTACGAGCAGTACTTC
-,13,TRBJ2-7,TRBD2,TRBV7-9,CASSVGGLEEQYF,TGTGCCAGCAGCGTCGGAGGACTAGAGGAGCAGTACTTC
-,14,TRBJ1-1,TRBD1,TRBV7-9,CASSLGDRVTEAFF,TGTGCCAGCAGCTTAGGGGACAGGGTAACTGAAGCTTTCTTT
few,16,TRBJ1-1,-,TRBV5-1,CASSLGFRGKNTEAFF,TGCGCCAGCAGCTTGGGTTTCCGGGGAAAGAACACTGAAGCTTTCTTT
-,14,TRBJ1-3,-,TRBV7-9,CASIQGLSGNTIYF,TGTGCCAGCATCCAGGGGCTCTCTGGAAACACCATATATTTT
few,16,TRBJ1-4,TRBD1,TRBV29-1,CSVESLGQGEDEKLFF,TGCAGCGTTGAGAGTTTGGGACAGGGGGAGGATGAAAAACTGTTTTTT
few,11,TRBJ1-1,-,TRBV20-1,CSSDRNTEAFF,TGCAGTTCAGATCGGAACACTGAAGCTTTCTTT
-,10,TRBJ2-1,-,TRBV29-1,CSVPQDEQFF,TGCAGCGTTCCGCAGGATGAGCAGTTCTTC
-,15,TRBJ2-1,-,TRBV5-6,CASLGGRAGYNEQFF,TGTGCCTCCCTGGGAGGCAGGGCCGGGTACAATGAGCAGTTCTTC
-,13,TRBJ2-7,-,TRBV7-9,CASSYSSSYEQYF,TGTGCCAGCAGCTATAGTAGCTCCTACGAGCAGTACTTC